Following are 25 T cell receptor beta chains from one sample sequenced in a study of cytomegalovirus exposure and HLA in healthy donors. The PCR was carried out with 60 Vbeta primers and 13 Jbeta primers. Sequenced by immunoSEQ multiplex PCR; TCRdb stores in-frame clones only, minus some. The sample includes about 100,000 clones, over 65% of them seen just once. Sample: PBMCs. The receptors shown here come from a woman in her sixties in good health and CMV-seronegative.

The chain carries TRBV5-1 and TRBJ2-7; 10 positions match TRBD1. Germline loops: CDR1 SGHRS, CDR2 YFSETQ. The CDR3 is 15 amino acids. V lost 4 bases, J lost 2 bases, and 6 bases stayed unmatched. CDR3 amino acids: CASSAGTGAPYEQYF. CDR3 DNA: TGCGCCAGCAGCGCCGGGACAGGGGCGCCCTACGAGCAGTACTTC.

This chain connects TRBV6-1 to TRBJ1-2; D uncertain. The CDR3 is 14 amino acids. V was trimmed by 3 bases and J by 1 base, leaving 9 bases between them. Germline assignment: CDR1 MNHNS and CDR2 SASEGT. The CDR3 DNA sequence: TGTGCCAGCAGTGACCCGACACGTAACTATGGCTACACCTTC. Translation gives CASSDPTRNYGYTF.

This clone was seen a few times. This chain uses TRBV28 with TRBJ1-2, with 9 bases aligning to TRBD1. After removal of 5 bases from V and 8 bases from J, the junction contained 9 bases not matched to a gene. Germline V gene sequence: CDR1 MDHEN, CDR2 SYDVKM. This CDR3 spans 14 amino acids. CDR3: CASSPTGGGYGYTF. The CDR3 coding sequence is TGTGCCAGCAGTCCTACAGGGGGCGGATACGGCTACACCTTC.

The table lists this clone with a count of one. J is TRBJ2-7 and V is TRBV27; 9 positions match TRBD2. The CDR3 runs to 15 residues. Germline CDR1 reads MNHEY; CDR2 reads SMNVEV (reference sequence). Trimming took 9 bases from V and 6 from J; bases not matched to a gene: 15. The CDR3 DNA reads TGTGCCAGTCGCTTAGGTAGGACTAGCGTGGGCGAGCAGTACTTC. The encoded protein is CASRLGRTSVGEQYF.

This chain connects TRBV7-2 to TRBJ1-6; the match to TRBD1 covers 7 bases. Germline lookup yields CDR1 SGHTA and CDR2 FQGNSA. The CDR3 consists of 13 residues. V lost 5 bases and J lost 14; bases outside the gene matches: 9. Here the CDR3 DNA reads TGTGCCAGCAGCAGGGACAGTGGTAGGGCCCTCCACTTT. Amino acids: CASSRDSGRALHF.

V and J are TRBV4-3 and TRBJ2-3; 10 bases map to TRBD2. The germline gives CDR1 LGHNA, CDR2 YSLEER. The J segment lost 4 bases and the V segment lost 0 bases, leaving 7 bases of the junction unmatched. The CDR3 covers 17 residues. The CDR3 loop reads CASSQDLASGRADTQYF. CDR3 nucleotide sequence: TGCGCCAGCAGCCAAGATTTGGCTAGCGGGAGAGCAGATACGCAGTATTTT.

The rearrangement joins TRBV10-3 to TRBJ2-7, with 7 bases fitting TRBD1. This CDR3 comprises 14 residues. CDR1 and CDR2 (germline): ENHRY, SYGVKD. The ends lost 3 bases at V and 5 bases at J; junction bases unmatched: 7. CDR3 residues: CAISELDRVNEQYF. CDR3 in DNA: TGTGCCATCAGTGAATTAGACAGGGTAAACGAGCAGTACTTC.

The chain uses TRBV30 and TRBJ2-1; D is uncertain. The CDR3 is made up of 14 amino acids. The ends were cut back, 2 bases at V and 4 bases at J, with 12 bases in the middle. Germline V lookup: CDR1 GTSNPN, CDR2 SVGIG (reference sequence). The CDR3 coding sequence is TGTGCCTGGAGTTCACAGAGTTTATACAATGAGCAGTTCTTC. Protein: CAWSSQSLYNEQFF.

The rearrangement uses TRBV19 and TRBJ1-5, with 8 positions matching TRBD1. Germline-derived CDR1 and CDR2 are LNHDA and SQIVND (reference sequence). The CDR3 extends over 13 amino acids. V lost 9 bases, J lost 9 bases, and 10 bases stayed unmatched. CDR3 sequence (DNA): TGTGCCAGCCACAGGACAGGGCAGGCGCCCCAGCATTTT. Residues: CASHRTGQAPQHF.

V is TRBV6-5 and J is TRBJ2-5, with TRBD2 matching over 7 bases. CDR1 is MNHEY, CDR2 SVGAGI, per germline. CDR3 size: 16 residues. The ends lost 2 bases at V and 3 bases at J; junction bases unmatched: 9. CDR3 amino acids: CASSYGYEGGKETQYF. The CDR3 DNA reads as TGTGCCAGCAGTTACGGATACGAGGGAGGGAAAGAGACCCAGTACTTC.

The chain employs TRBV9 and TRBJ1-2; D call uncertain. V was pared by 0 bases and J by 7 bases, with 7 bases between. Germline V CDR1 and CDR2: SGDLS, YYNGEE. There are 12 residues in the CDR3. This CDR3 is CASSVVTGGYTF. As DNA, the CDR3 is TGTGCCAGCAGCGTAGTCACCGGTGGCTACACCTTC.

J is TRBJ2-7 and V is TRBV13, with D possibly matching TRBD2 (6 bases). Germline CDR1 PRHDT, CDR2 FYEKMQ (reference sequence). V was pared by 5 bases and J by 5 bases, with 19 bases between. This CDR3 contains 15 residues. The CDR3 reads CASSPSGSRFHEQYF. The DNA for the CDR3 is TGTGCCAGCAGCCCCTCCGGGAGTAGGTTCCACGAGCAGTACTTC.

This clone appeared once. This sequence joins TRBV6-5 and TRBJ1-1, with D perhaps matching TRBD1 (6 bases). V was shortened by 7 bases and J by 3 bases, with 15 bases between the two germline ends. Germline CDR1 reads MNHEY; CDR2 reads SVGAGI. The length of the CDR3 is 14 residues. The DNA for the CDR3 is TGTGCCAGCAACCTCAGGGGACGGGACACTGAAGCTTTCTTT. It encodes CASNLRGRDTEAFF.

The chain has TRBV20-1 and TRBJ1-2, with a tentative D call TRBD1 (5 bases). CDR1 and CDR2 (germline): DFQATT, SNEGSKA (reference sequence). Trimming cost V 5 bases and J 7 bases, with 11 bases left between them. The CDR3 spans 11 residues. CDR3 residues: CSAPGYAGYTF. CDR3 DNA: TGCAGTGCTCCAGGGTATGCTGGCTACACCTTC.

The rearrangement uses TRBV28 and TRBJ1-5; 7 nucleotides align to TRBD1. V lost 5 bases and J lost 3; bases outside the gene matches: 4. This CDR3 spans 14 amino acids. Germline CDR1 and CDR2: MDHEN and SYDVKM. The CDR3 bases are TGTGCCAGCAGTCAAGACAGGGCCAATCAGCCCCAGCATTTT. Protein product: CASSQDRANQPQHF. Filled out from reference TRBV28 and TRBJ1-5, the complete variable domain reads DVKVTQSSRYLVKRTGEKVFLECVQDMDHENMFWYRQDPGLGLRLIYFSYDVKMKEKGDIPEGYSVSREKKERFSLILESASTNQTSMYLCASSQDRANQPQHFGDGTRLSIL.

The chain couples TRBV6-5 to TRBJ2-3, with D maybe TRBD1 (6 bases). V shed 6 bases and J shed 3 bases, with 16 bases lying between them. The CDR3 totals 15 residues. Germline V gene data show CDR1 as MNHEY and CDR2 as SVGAGI. The CDR3 nucleotides are TGTGCCAGCAGGCACAGGGCAGTGTTTACAGATACGCAGTATTTT. Translation gives CASRHRAVFTDTQYF.

The chain joins TRBV5-1 to TRBJ1-2; unclear D gene. V dropped 0 bases and J dropped 8 bases, with 8 bases sitting between them. The CDR3 contains 12 residues. Germline V lookup: CDR1 SGHRS, CDR2 YFSETQ. CDR3 protein: CASSLGGSGYTF. The CDR3 DNA reads TGCGCCAGCAGCTTGGGAGGTAGCGGCTACACCTTC.

This clone was seen a single time. V gene TRBV7-2 combines with J gene TRBJ2-1; 7 bases are a match to TRBD1. Trimming cost V 5 bases and J 1 base; bases outside gene matches: 17. The CDR3 contains 19 residues. Per the germline V gene, CDR1 is SGHTA and CDR2 is FQGNSA. The CDR3 nucleotides read TGTGCCAGCAGCCATTCACCACTCGGACAGGAGAAATCCTACAATGAGCAGTTCTTC. It encodes CASSHSPLGQEKSYNEQFF. Combining the CDR3 with reference TRBV7-2 and TRBJ2-1 gives the whole variable domain GAGVSQSPSNKVTEKGKDVELRCDPISGHTALYWYRQSLGQGLEFLIYFQGNSAPDKSGLPSDRFSAERTGGSVSTLTIQRTQQEDSAVYLCASSHSPLGQEKSYNEQFFGPGTRLTVL.

This sequence joins TRBV6-5 and TRBJ1-2; 10 bases are shared with TRBD1. The J segment lost 2 bases and the V segment lost 0 bases, leaving 3 bases of the junction unmatched. Germline-derived CDR1 and CDR2 are MNHEY and SVGAGI. The CDR3 length is 16 residues. The CDR3 reads CASSYSRTGGNYGYTF. The CDR3 nucleotides read TGTGCCAGCAGTTACTCCCGGACAGGGGGGAACTATGGCTACACCTTC.

The V call is TRBV6-5, the J call TRBJ2-7, with a weak D call TRBD2 (6 bases). Trimming left V 6 bases short and J 5 bases short, with 20 bases between. In germline, CDR1 is MNHEY, CDR2 SVGAGI. There are 15 residues in the CDR3. CDR3: CASRRMYVGGNEQYF. DNA for the CDR3: TGTGCCAGCAGGAGGATGTATGTGGGCGGGAACGAGCAGTACTTC.

The chain joins TRBV28 to TRBJ2-7; 7 bases map to TRBD1. V was pared by 8 bases and J by 5 bases, with 6 bases of the junction left unmatched. The germline V gene encodes CDR1 MDHEN and CDR2 SYDVKM. CDR3 length equals 12 residues. The CDR3 nucleotides are TGTGCCAGCGGTGCCGACAGGGACGAGCAGTACTTC. Encoded protein: CASGADRDEQYF.

The chain links TRBV29-1 to TRBJ2-7, with TRBD2 as a possible D gene (5 bases). CDR1 SQVTM and CDR2 ANQGSEA come from the germline V gene. Trimming pared 7 bases from V and 6 bases from J, leaving 16 bases between. The CDR3 has 12 amino acids. The CDR3 nucleotides are TGCAGCGCATCGGGCCTCAGCGGCGAGCAGTACTTC. This codes for CSASGLSGEQYF.

This clone was seen a few times. The chain uses TRBV7-9 and TRBJ2-1; 7 nucleotides line up with TRBD2. The CDR3 is 12 amino acids. From germline, CDR1 is SEHNR and CDR2 FQNEAQ (reference sequence). V gave up 11 bases and J gave up 4 bases; unmatched junction bases: 5. The CDR3 is CAGAGSYNEQFF. The CDR3 coding sequence is TGTGCCGGAGCGGGGTCTTACAATGAGCAGTTCTTC.

This chain links TRBV7-6 with TRBJ1-3, with D maybe TRBD1 (5 bases). The CDR3 runs to 15 residues. The V end was cut by 5 bases, the J end by 0 bases, with 11 bases between. Germline loops: CDR1 SGHVS, CDR2 FNYEAQ. CDR3 in amino acids: CASSQGAVSGNTIYF. The CDR3, as DNA: TGTGCCAGCAGCCAGGGCGCCGTCTCTGGAAACACCATATATTTT.

The chain carries TRBV7-9 and TRBJ2-5; the match to TRBD1 covers 8 bases. J lost 2 bases, V lost 5 bases, and 7 bases had no gene match. The CDR3 is made up of 15 amino acids. Germline CDR1 SEHNR, CDR2 FQNEAQ (reference sequence). CDR3 protein: CASSLPTGVQETQYF. The CDR3 DNA follows: TGTGCCAGCAGCCTCCCGACAGGGGTACAAGAGACCCAGTACTTC. Complete variable domain (other parts from reference TRBV7-9 and TRBJ2-5): DTGVSQNPRHKITKRGQNVTFRCDPISEHNRLYWYRQTLGQGPEFLTYFQNEAQLEKSRLLSDRFSAERPKGSFSTLEIQRTEQGDSAMYLCASSLPTGVQETQYFGPGTRLLVL.